This T cell receptor (beta chain) appears in the sequencing data of a study of regulatory T cells in long-lasting Graves disease. As to time point: newly diagnosed GD, antithyroid drugs for less than 3 months. PBMCs were the source of the RNA used for TCR sequencing. CDR1 and CDR2 from the germline V gene are SGHVS and FNYEAQ. V was trimmed by 6 bases and J by 9 bases, leaving 12 bases between them. CDR3 size: 12 residues. Building of the TCR beta libraries involved iRepertoire HTBI primers and Arm-PCR of CDR3 regions. TCRdb reprocessed the multiplex PCR reads with MiXCR, giving one entry per CDR3 protein. The sample contains 500,000 or so distinct CDR3 sequences, approximately 14% of which appear only once. This sample also belongs to another study, concerning T cells in Graves' hyperthyroidism and ophthalmopathy.

This specimen was peripheral blood mononuclear cells (PBMCs), taken at new diagnosis, from a patient treated with antithyroid drugs. The source is a woman in her forties or fifties with Graves disease. This chain uses TRBV7-6 with TRBJ2-1, with D perhaps matching TRBD1 (6 bases). The CDR3 sequence is CASSLLGGEQFF. The CDR3 DNA reads TGTGCCAGCAGTCTCCTAGGGGGTGAGCAGTTCTTC.